This T cell receptor (beta chain) was identified in a study of somatic mutations in cytotoxic T cells in rheumatoid arthritis. Study at large: Peripheral blood samples of 25 to 35 ml EDTA were taken from patients directly after diagnosis and before treatment. Including V beta1+ cells that were sequenced for TCRB, some T-cell populations stained with V beta antibodies were flow-sorted at nearly 100% purity.

Note on this clone: What it binds is not known.

Germline CDR1 is SGDLS and CDR2 is YYNGEE. J gave up 4 bases and V 3 bases, and 13 bases lay outside the gene matches. The CDR3 is 17 amino acids. As processed by the authors: Some patient CD8+ clones were larger than 1%, and these rarely matched published virus-specific TCRB sequences. The method was immunoSEQ multiplex PCR; TCRdb's version includes in-frame clones alone and lacks a portion of them. V and J calls and clone size are as listed in that table; D and trimming were resolved from the DNA. The sample shows about 10,000 clones, around 82% of them seen only once. Findings and caveats of the study: Among patients with rheumatoid arthritis, but not healthy controls, CD8+ clonality increased with age.

The receptor's source is an adult with rheumatoid arthritis. Sequenced: CD8+ T cells sorted from blood. The genes are TRBV9 and TRBJ2-3; the match to TRBD2 covers 8 bases. CDR3 bases: TGTGCCAGCAGCGAGGAGAGGAGCGGGGGATTTTCAGATACGCAGTATTTT. This encodes CASSEERSGGFSDTQYF.